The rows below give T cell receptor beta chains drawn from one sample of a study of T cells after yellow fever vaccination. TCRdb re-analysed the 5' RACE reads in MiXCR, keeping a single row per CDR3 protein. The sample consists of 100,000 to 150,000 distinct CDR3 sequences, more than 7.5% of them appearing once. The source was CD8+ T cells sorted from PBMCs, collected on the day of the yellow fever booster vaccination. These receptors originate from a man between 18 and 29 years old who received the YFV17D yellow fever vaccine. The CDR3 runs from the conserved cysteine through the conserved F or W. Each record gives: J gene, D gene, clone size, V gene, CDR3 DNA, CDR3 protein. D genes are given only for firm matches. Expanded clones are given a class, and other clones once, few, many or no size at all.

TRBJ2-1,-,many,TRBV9,TGTGCCAGCAGCGTAGAGGACTCCTACAATGAGCAGTTCTTC,CASSVEDSYNEQFF
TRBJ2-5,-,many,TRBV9,TGTGCCAGCAGCGTAAAGGAGGGGTTTTGGAAGACCCAGTACTTC,CASSVKEGFWKTQYF
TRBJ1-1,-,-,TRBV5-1,TGCGCCAGCAGCTTAAGCACAAGCACTGAAGCTTTCTTT,CASSLSTSTEAFF
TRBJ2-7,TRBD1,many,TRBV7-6,TGTGCCAGCAGCGTGACAGGGTTCGAGCAGTACTTC,CASSVTGFEQYF
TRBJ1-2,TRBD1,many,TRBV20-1,TGCAGTGCTACTTCACAGGGGGACTATGGCTACACCTTC,CSATSQGDYGYTF
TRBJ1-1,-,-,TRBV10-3,TGTGCCATCAAAAGGGACACCTTGAACACTGAAGCTTTCTTT,CAIKRDTLNTEAFF
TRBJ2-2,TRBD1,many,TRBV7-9,TGTGCCAGCAGCTTACTCAGGGGGCTAAACACCGGGGAGCTGTTTTTT,CASSLLRGLNTGELFF
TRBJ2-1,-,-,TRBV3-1,TGTACCAGCAGCCCCTCCCGAGGGCATGAGCAGTTCTTC,CTSSPSRGHEQFF
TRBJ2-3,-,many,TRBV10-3,TGTGCCATCAGTGAGCCTACAACGCCGACGACAAGGGGCCCCAGCACAGATACGCAGTATTTT,CAISEPTTPTTRGPSTDTQYF
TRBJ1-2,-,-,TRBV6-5,TGTGCCAGCAGTTACTGGCCTAACTATGGCTACACCTTC,CASSYWPNYGYTF
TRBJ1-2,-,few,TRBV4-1,TGCGCCAGCAGTCCCAAGGAGAACTATGGCTACACCTTC,CASSPKENYGYTF
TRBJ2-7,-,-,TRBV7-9,TGTGCCAGCAGCCGGCGGGCAAATTTCTACGAGCAGTACTTC,CASSRRANFYEQYF
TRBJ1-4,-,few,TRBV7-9,TGTGCCAGCAGCACCGAGGGGGTGACAGCAGAAAAACTGTTTTTT,CASSTEGVTAEKLFF
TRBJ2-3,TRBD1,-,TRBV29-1,TGCAGCGTTGTTACAGGGGGTGCAGATACGCAGTATTTT,CSVVTGGADTQYF
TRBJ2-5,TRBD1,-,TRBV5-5,TGTGCCAGCAGCTTGGAAATCCCCAGGGACAGGGAGACCCAGTACTTC,CASSLEIPRDRETQYF
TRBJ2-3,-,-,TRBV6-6,TGTGCCAGTACCGAACTACGAAGCACAGATACGCAGTATTTT,CASTELRSTDTQYF
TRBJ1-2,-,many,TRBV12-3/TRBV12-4,TGTGCCAGCAGCCCACCAGGGTTTCAAGGCTACACCTTC,CASSPPGFQGYTF
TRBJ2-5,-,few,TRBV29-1,TGCAGCGTTGAAGGCAGGGGGGTGGAAGAGACCCAGTACTTC,CSVEGRGVEETQYF
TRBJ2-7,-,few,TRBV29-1,TGCAGCGTTAGGCGGGGAAGCTCCTACGAGCAGTACTTC,CSVRRGSSYEQYF
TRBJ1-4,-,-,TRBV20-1,TGCAGTGCTACGAGTGGGGGCGGATCAAATGAAAAACTGTTTTTT,CSATSGGGSNEKLFF
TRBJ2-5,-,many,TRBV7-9,TGTGCCAGCAGCCGGACATTAGGCCAAGAGACCCAGTACTTC,CASSRTLGQETQYF
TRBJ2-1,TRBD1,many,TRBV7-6,TGTGCCAGCAGCTTGGGACAGGGGGCTGGGAATGAGCAGTTCTTC,CASSLGQGAGNEQFF
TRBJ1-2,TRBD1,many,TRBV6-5,TGTGCCAGCAGCCGATACAGGGGTAGCTATGGCTACACCTTC,CASSRYRGSYGYTF
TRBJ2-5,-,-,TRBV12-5,TGTGCTAGTGGTTTGGGGACGGTACAAGAGACCCAGTACTTC,CASGLGTVQETQYF
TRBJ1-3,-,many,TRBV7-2,TGTGCCAGCAGCCCTAGAGGACTTGAAAGAAACACCATATATTTT,CASSPRGLERNTIYF
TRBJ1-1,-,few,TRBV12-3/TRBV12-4,TGTGCCAGCAGTCCACCCGGGCCCGCCTGGGACACTGAAGCTTTCTTT,CASSPPGPAWDTEAFF
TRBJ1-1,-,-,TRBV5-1,TGCGCCAGCAGCTTGTACGATTTGGGGGACACAACTGAAGCTTTCTTT,CASSLYDLGDTTEAFF
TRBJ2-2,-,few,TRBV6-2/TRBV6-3,TGTGCCAGCAGCCGGACTACCCGGGAGCTGTTTTTT,CASSRTTRELFF
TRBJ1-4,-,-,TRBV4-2,TGTGCCAGCAGCCCCCATCCGGGGCGTAATAATGAAAAACTGTTTTTT,CASSPHPGRNNEKLFF
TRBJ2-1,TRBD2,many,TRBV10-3,TGTGCCATCGCGGGCTCAGACCAGCGGGGAAACGATGAGCAGTTCTTC,CAIAGSDQRGNDEQFF
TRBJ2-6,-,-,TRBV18,TGTGCCAGCTCACCATCGCCGGGGTCCAGTCTTCCTGGGGCCAACGTCCTGACTTTC,CASSPSPGSSLPGANVLTF
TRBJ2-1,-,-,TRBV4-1,TGCGACAGCTCTCTCCACAACAATGAGCAGTTCTTC,CDSSLHNNEQFF
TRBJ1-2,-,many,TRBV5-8,TGTGCCAGCAGCTTAGGGTCCTATGGCTACACCTTC,CASSLGSYGYTF
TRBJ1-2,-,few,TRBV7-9,TGTGCCAGCAGTGGGGCAGCCCTCTATGGCTACACCTTC,CASSGAALYGYTF
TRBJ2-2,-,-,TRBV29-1,TGCAGCGTTGTTAACACCGGGGAGCTGTTTTTT,CSVVNTGELFF
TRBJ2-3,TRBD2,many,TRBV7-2,TGTGCCAGCAGCTCCCCCGGACTAGCGGGGGATACGCAGTATTTT,CASSSPGLAGDTQYF
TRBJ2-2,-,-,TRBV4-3,TGCGCCAGCAGCCAAGACTTGACCGGGGAGCTGTTTTTT,CASSQDLTGELFF
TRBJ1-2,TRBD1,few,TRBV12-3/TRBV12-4,TGTGCCAGCAGTCTTGGACAGGGGAATCTCGGCTACACCTTC,CASSLGQGNLGYTF
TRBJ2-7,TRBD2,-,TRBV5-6,TGTGCCAGCAGCTTGGAAGCGGGGGATCGCGAGCAGTACTTC,CASSLEAGDREQYF
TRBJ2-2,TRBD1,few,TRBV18,TGTGCCAGCTCACCACCCGAGACAGGGACGAACACCGGGGAGCTGTTTTTT,CASSPPETGTNTGELFF
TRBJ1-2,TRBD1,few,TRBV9,TGTGCCAGCAGCGAGTGGACAGGGACGCGCGGCTACACCTTC,CASSEWTGTRGYTF
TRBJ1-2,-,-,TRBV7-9,TGTGCCAGCAGCCTCCCACGGGACGGAAGCTTTAACTATGGCTACACCTTC,CASSLPRDGSFNYGYTF
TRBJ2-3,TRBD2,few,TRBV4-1,TGCGCCAGCAGCCCAGGCGGACTAGCGGGGGGGCGATTAGATACGCAGTATTTT,CASSPGGLAGGRLDTQYF
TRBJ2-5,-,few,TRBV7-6,TGTGCCAGCAGCTTAGATCGGGTCAGGGGCGGAGAGACCCAGTACTTC,CASSLDRVRGGETQYF
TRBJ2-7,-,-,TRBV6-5,TGTGCCAGCAGTTATGCACAGGGTGATTACGAGCAGTACTTC,CASSYAQGDYEQYF
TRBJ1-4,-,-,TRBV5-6,TGTGCCAGCAGCTTGTCGCCAGGGCAGGATGAAAAACTGTTTTTT,CASSLSPGQDEKLFF
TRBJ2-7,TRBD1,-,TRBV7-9,TGTGCCAGCAGCTTAGTTGGGACAGGACCCTTAGAGCAGTACTTC,CASSLVGTGPLEQYF
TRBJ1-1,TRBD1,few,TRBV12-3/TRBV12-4,TGTGCCAGCAGCACCTTGACAGGGAGTACTGAAGCTTTCTTT,CASSTLTGSTEAFF
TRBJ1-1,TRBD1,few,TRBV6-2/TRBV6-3,TGTGCCAGCAGGACATTCCAGGGGGCTTTGAACACTGAAGCTTTCTTT,CASRTFQGALNTEAFF